The 21 T cell receptor beta chains presented below share a single source sample, sequenced in a study of blood T cell repertoires in COVID-19. This table comes from immunoSEQ multiplex PCR, and its TCRdb copy is limited to in-frame clones, with some not included. The sample has under 170,000 clones; roughly 80% are singletons. Sequenced sample: peripheral blood. All receptors derive from a man between 65 and 85 years old with acute or convalescent COVID-19.

The count of this clone is one. The V and J genes are TRBV19 and TRBJ2-7; 7 positions match TRBD2. Germline V lookup: CDR1 LNHDA, CDR2 SQIVND (reference sequence). The CDR3 runs 14 residues. V shed 7 bases and J 2 bases; nucleotides not matched to a gene: 8. The CDR3 region has the DNA TGTGCCAGTAATACGCCGGGACTAACCTACGAGCAGTACTTC. It translates to CASNTPGLTYEQYF.

This chain uses TRBV6-5 with TRBJ1-6, with D unclear. CDR3 length: 16 residues. Looked up from germline, CDR1 is MNHEY and CDR2 is SVGAGI. V was clipped by 0 bases and J by 7 bases, with 13 bases between them. CDR3 sequence reads: CASSYSLQQLNSPLHF. The CDR3 coding sequence is TGTGCCAGCAGTTACTCTTTACAACAGCTAAATTCACCCCTCCACTTT.

V gene TRBV5-6 combines with J gene TRBJ2-7; 13 nucleotides line up with TRBD2. The CDR3 consists of 19 residues. The V gene end was trimmed by 4 bases and the J gene end by 5 bases; junction bases not matched to a gene: 18. The germline CDR1 and CDR2 sequences are SGHDT and YYEEEE. The CDR3 here is CASSPGLAGEMYLPHEQYF. The CDR3 DNA reads as TGTGCCAGCAGCCCCGGACTAGCGGGAGAGATGTATTTACCCCACGAGCAGTACTTC.

The gene calls are TRBV30 and TRBJ1-4; D unclear. Per the germline V gene, CDR1 is GTSNPN and CDR2 is SVGIG (reference sequence). The CDR3 length is 16 residues. V was clipped by 5 bases and J by 8 bases, with 24 bases between them. CDR3 protein: CAWGDDLPGGVEKLFF. Here the CDR3 DNA reads TGTGCCTGGGGAGACGACCTACCTGGAGGCGTGGAAAAACTGTTTTTT.

The chain employs TRBV11-3 and TRBJ2-3, with a tentative D call TRBD2 (6 bases). Per the germline V gene, CDR1 is SGHNT and CDR2 is YENEEA. With 5 bases removed from V and 3 bases from J, the gap between germline ends came to 12 bases. The CDR3 runs 14 residues. The chain's CDR3 is CASSPRLETDTQYF. In DNA, the CDR3 is TGTGCCAGCAGCCCGCGACTAGAAACAGATACGCAGTATTTT.

The CDR3 coding sequence is TGTGCCTGGAGTGGGGCCCGCACGGGGGGGGTCAAAAACATTCAGTACTTC. Residues: CAWSGARTGGVKNIQYF. The genes are TRBV30 and TRBJ2-4, with 8 bases aligning to TRBD2. Germline V gene data show CDR1 as GTSNPN and CDR2 as SVGIG (reference sequence). The CDR3 is 17 amino acids. J was trimmed by 3 bases and V by 1 base; bases with no gene match: 11.

The CDR3 DNA reads TGCGCCAGCAGCCAAGTACCCCCGGGGGGAAGTTCCTACAATGAGCAGTTCTTC. Translating it yields CASSQVPPGGSSYNEQFF. The V call is TRBV4-1, the J call TRBJ2-1, with TRBD2 matching over 7 bases. The trim removed 1 base at V and 1 base at J, leaving 10 bases unmatched. Germline V CDR1 and CDR2: MGHRA, YSYEKL. The CDR3 has 18 residues.

The sample holds one count of this clone. The genes are TRBV7-9 and TRBJ2-5, with 7 nucleotides matching TRBD2. CDR3 length: 14 amino acids. The germline CDR1 and CDR2 sequences are SEHNR and FQNEAQ (reference sequence). The V gene end was trimmed by 5 bases and the J gene end by 2 bases; junction bases not matched to a gene: 5. The CDR3: CASSPIAGQETQYF. The CDR3 bases are TGTGCCAGCAGCCCCATAGCGGGTCAAGAGACCCAGTACTTC.

V usage is TRBV11-3 and J usage is TRBJ2-7; the match to TRBD2 covers 8 bases. V lost 4 bases, J lost 6 bases, and 14 bases stayed unmatched. This CDR3 is 16 amino acids long. Germline-derived CDR1 and CDR2 are SGHNT and YENEEA. The DNA for the CDR3 is TGTGCCAGCAGCTCAGCCGGCGCGGGGGGCCCTTCCGAGCAGTACTTC. It specifies CASSSAGAGGPSEQYF.

The J gene is TRBJ2-2, the V gene TRBV5-8; D not resolved. The germline V and J ends were trimmed by 4 bases and 4 bases, with 11 bases remaining between them. The germline V gene has CDR1 SGHTS and CDR2 YDEGEE. The CDR3 loop spans 14 amino acids. This chain's CDR3 is CASSVETGTGELFF. As DNA, the CDR3 is TGTGCCAGCAGCGTGGAGACGGGCACCGGGGAGCTGTTTTTT.

This clone has a handful of counts. The rearrangement joins TRBV7-3 to TRBJ2-2; 10 bases align to TRBD1. In germline, CDR1 is SGHTA, CDR2 FQGTGA. The junction had 6 bases not matched to a gene; V was cut back by 5 bases and J by 3 bases. The CDR3 consists of 16 residues. The CDR3 region is CASSRPGTGDTGELFF. The CDR3 region has the DNA TGTGCCAGCAGCCGTCCTGGGACAGGGGACACCGGGGAGCTGTTTTTT. The full variable domain, its missing parts supplied by reference TRBV7-3 and TRBJ2-2, is GAGVSQTPSNKVTEKGKYVELRCDPISGHTALYWYRQSLGQGPEFLIYFQGTGAADDSGLPNDRFFAVRPEGSVSTLKIQRTERGDSAVYLCASSRPGTGDTGELFFGEGSRLTVL.

The chain uses TRBV5-1 and TRBJ1-3; possible D gene TRBD1, 5 bases. Germline CDR1 SGHRS, CDR2 YFSETQ. The V and J ends lost 5 bases and 2 bases respectively, with 8 bases between them. The CDR3 totals 13 residues. The DNA for the CDR3 is TGCGCCAGCAGTGACAGTGCTGGAAACACCATATATTTT. Translating gives CASSDSAGNTIYF. Looking up the rest from reference TRBV5-1 and TRBJ1-3 gives the full variable domain: KAGVTQTPRYLIKTRGQQVTLSCSPISGHRSVSWYQQTPGQGLQFLFEYFSETQRNKGNFPGRFSGRQFSNSRSEMNVSTLELGDSALYLCASSDSAGNTIYFGEGSWLTVV.

This chain uses TRBV6-5 with TRBJ2-5; D might be TRBD1 (5 bases). Germline V gene lookup returns CDR1 MNHEY and CDR2 SVGAGI. Trimming cost V 2 bases and J 5 bases, with 12 bases left between them. The CDR3 contains 14 residues. The DNA of the CDR3 is TGTGCCAGCAGTTACGACCAGGGTCGGGAGACCCAGTACTTC. It codes for CASSYDQGRETQYF.

The chain joins TRBV12-3 or TRBV12-4 to TRBJ2-4; a weak D match, TRBD1 (5 bases). Trimming pared 7 bases from V and 10 bases from J, leaving 17 bases between. CDR3 length: 13 amino acids. CDR3 amino acids: CASTWGTSGIQYF. In DNA form, the CDR3 reads TGTGCCAGCACCTGGGGCACCTCAGGAATTCAGTACTTC.

The J gene is TRBJ2-7, the V gene TRBV5-1; 9 positions match TRBD2. With V trimmed by 4 bases and J by 7 bases, 12 bases remained unmatched. This CDR3 has 15 residues. Germline CDR1 and CDR2: SGHRS and YFSETQ. CDR3 in DNA: TGCGCCAGCAGCCCCTCCTCGGGACTAGCTGGAGAGCAGTACTTC. Amino acids: CASSPSSGLAGEQYF.

J is TRBJ2-3 and V is TRBV19; possible D gene TRBD2, 6 bases. The germline gives CDR1 LNHDA, CDR2 SQIVND (reference sequence). The V and J ends lost 5 bases and 2 bases respectively, with 14 bases between them. The CDR3 has 15 amino acids. CDR3 protein: CASSGRTTYTDTQYF. CDR3 nucleotides: TGTGCCAGTAGTGGGAGGACTACATACACAGATACGCAGTATTTT.

The genes are TRBV5-4 and TRBJ2-3; possibly TRBD1 for D (6 bases). The germline V gene encodes CDR1 SGHNT and CDR2 YYREEE (reference sequence). Trimming took off 4 bases at V and 3 bases at J, with 12 bases between the two ends. CDR3 size: 14 residues. CDR3 DNA: TGTGCCAGCAGCCCACCCGGACAGACAGATACGCAGTATTTT. Its protein product is CASSPPGQTDTQYF.

The chain carries TRBV7-2 and TRBJ2-2; tentative D call: TRBD1 (5 bases). Germline V gives CDR1 SGHTA, CDR2 FQGNSA. Trimming removed 4 bases from V and 0 bases from J, with 15 bases in between. The CDR3 totals 17 residues. The CDR3 reads CASSYFGAPSNTGELFF. The CDR3 nucleotides read TGTGCCAGCAGCTATTTTGGGGCTCCCTCGAACACCGGGGAGCTGTTTTTT.

This clone was seen a handful of times. V usage is TRBV5-1 and J usage is TRBJ2-3; possible D gene TRBD2, 6 bases. Trimming took off 0 bases at V and 0 bases at J, with 14 bases between the two ends. Germline V gene sequence: CDR1 SGHRS, CDR2 YFSETQ. CDR3 length: 17 amino acids. CDR3 nucleotides: TGCGCCAGCAGCTTGGCCGTCGGGGGAGACAGCACAGATACGCAGTATTTT. It translates to CASSLAVGGDSTDTQYF.

This clone was observed once. The rearrangement joins TRBV9 to TRBJ2-7; D possibly corresponds to TRBD2 (5 bases). Looked up from germline, CDR1 is SGDLS and CDR2 is YYNGEE. Trimming shortened V by 3 bases and J by 4 bases, and 11 bases separated the two germline ends. The CDR3 sequence is 13 residues long. The CDR3 DNA follows: TGTGCCAGCAGCGCCGGGGTAGGGTACGAGCAGTACTTC. It yields the protein CASSAGVGYEQYF. Full variable domain (outside the CDR3, taken from reference TRBV9 and TRBJ2-7): DSGVTQTPKHLITATGQRVTLRCSPRSGDLSVYWYQQSLDQGLQFLIQYYNGEERAKGNILERFSAQQFPDLHSELNLSSLELGDSALYFCASSAGVGYEQYFGPGTRLTVT.

This chain uses TRBV7-6 with TRBJ2-5; TRBD2 might be the D (7 bases). The CDR3 spans 16 residues. Per the germline V gene, CDR1 is SGHVS and CDR2 is FNYEAQ. The V and J ends lost 1 base and 5 bases respectively, with 17 bases between them. CDR3 residues: CASSLGSGGRSETQYF. CDR3 coding DNA: TGTGCCAGCAGCTTAGGGTCGGGGGGCCGGAGCGAGACCCAGTACTTC.